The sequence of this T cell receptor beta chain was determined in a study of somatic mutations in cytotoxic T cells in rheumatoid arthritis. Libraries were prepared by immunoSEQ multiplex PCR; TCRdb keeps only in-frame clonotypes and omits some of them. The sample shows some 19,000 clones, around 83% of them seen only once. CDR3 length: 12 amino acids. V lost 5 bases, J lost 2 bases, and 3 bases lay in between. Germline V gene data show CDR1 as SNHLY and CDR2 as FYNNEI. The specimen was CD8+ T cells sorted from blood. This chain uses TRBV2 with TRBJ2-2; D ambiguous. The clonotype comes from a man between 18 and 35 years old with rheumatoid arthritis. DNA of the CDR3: TGTGCCAGCAGTCCAAACACCGGGGAGCTGTTTTTT. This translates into CASSPNTGELFF.